These T cell receptor beta chains were read from a single sample in a study of identical twins. MiXCR, run by TCRdb on the 5' RACE reads, gives a single entry per CDR3 protein. The repertoire holds hundreds of thousands of distinct CDR3 sequences, with around a sixth as singletons. Another study also made use of these data, one on T cells expressing NK-cell markers.

Material: PBMCs. The receptors were gathered from a woman between 18 and 29 years old in good health. The CDR3 runs from the conserved cysteine through the conserved F or W. A D gene is named only where the DNA matches it firmly. Clone size appears in some rows only: once, few, many, or a class for an expanded clone.

clone_size | d_call | j_call | cdr3_length | v_call | cdr3_nt | cdr3_aa
few | . | TRBJ2-1 | 15 | TRBV6-5 | TGTGCCAGCAGTTACTCGCGGGCGCCGGGAGATGAGCAGTTCTTC | CASSYSRAPGDEQFF
. | . | TRBJ2-3 | 14 | TRBV5-1 | TGCGCCAGCAGCTTGGGACACGGGACCGATACGCAGTATTTT | CASSLGHGTDTQYF
. | . | TRBJ2-5 | 14 | TRBV7-6 | TGTGCCAGCAGCTTAAGGACCCGCGGGGAGACCCAGTACTTC | CASSLRTRGETQYF
few | TRBD2 | TRBJ2-2 | 18 | TRBV14 | TGTGCCAGCAGCCAACGGACTAGCGGGAGGCGGTATTCCGGGGAGCTGTTTTTT | CASSQRTSGRRYSGELFF
few | . | TRBJ1-1 | 14 | TRBV10-3 | TGTGCCATCAGTGAGGCGATGCCGAACACTGAAGCTTTCTTT | CAISEAMPNTEAFF
few | . | TRBJ2-1 | 11 | TRBV10-3 | TGTGCCATCAGCGGACTTATTGAGCAGTTCTTC | CAISGLIEQFF
many | TRBD2 | TRBJ2-3 | 14 | TRBV10-3 | TGTGCCATCAGTGGGACTAGCGGCGCGGATACGCAGTATTTT | CAISGTSGADTQYF
few | . | TRBJ2-4 | 13 | TRBV20-1 | TGCAGTGCTAGAGTTAGCGTGGGAAACATTCAGTACTTC | CSARVSVGNIQYF
few | . | TRBJ2-3 | 13 | TRBV10-3 | TGTGCCATCAGTGGACGGGACACAGATACGCAGTATTTT | CAISGRDTDTQYF
. | TRBD2 | TRBJ2-5 | 16 | TRBV7-9 | TGTGCCAGCAGCAAAGGGACTAGCGGGGGGTCAGGGACCCAGTACTTC | CASSKGTSGGSGTQYF
few | TRBD2 | TRBJ2-1 | 14 | TRBV20-1 | TGCAGTGCTAAGGTAGCGGGATTACCCGATGAGCAGTTCTTC | CSAKVAGLPDEQFF